This is a list of T cell receptor beta chains from one sample in a study of OX40 agonist ivuxolimab in advanced cancers. TCRdb keeps only in-frame clones here, not all; method: immunoSEQ multiplex PCR. The data contain tens of thousands of clones, 70% to 90% of them singletons. This specimen was CD4+ or CD8+ T cells sorted from blood, taken in a trial of the OX40 agonist ivuxolimab. Receptor source: an adult with an advanced solid tumor such as melanoma, head and neck, liver or kidney cancer. Both conserved end residues are part of each CDR3. The order of the fields is J gene, V gene, CDR3 protein.

j_gene: TRBJ1-2; v_gene: TRBV7-2; CDR3aa: CASSPGGTVGMGYTF
j_gene: TRBJ1-5; v_gene: TRBV14; CDR3aa: CASSQDWGGVQPQHF
j_gene: TRBJ2-7; v_gene: TRBV10-1; CDR3aa: CASSEDHEQYF
j_gene: TRBJ2-7; v_gene: TRBV21-1; CDR3aa: CASSRLRGFTYEQYF
j_gene: TRBJ2-1; v_gene: TRBV7-9; CDR3aa: CASSLVEGRDEQFF
j_gene: TRBJ2-1; v_gene: TRBV14; CDR3aa: CASSLMREQFF
j_gene: TRBJ2-3; v_gene: TRBV4-1; CDR3aa: CASSQPSSNTQYF
j_gene: TRBJ1-2; v_gene: TRBV6-1; CDR3aa: CASSGLRGNYGYTF
j_gene: TRBJ2-7; v_gene: TRBV5-4; CDR3aa: CASSLVGGPGEQYF
j_gene: TRBJ1-2; v_gene: TRBV5-1; CDR3aa: CASSLIGGNWDGYTF
j_gene: TRBJ2-5; v_gene: TRBV6-4; CDR3aa: CAKAGGGETQYF
j_gene: TRBJ2-3; v_gene: TRBV2; CDR3aa: CASSEARTDTQYF
j_gene: TRBJ2-1; v_gene: TRBV6-5; CDR3aa: CASRRQGDNEQFF
j_gene: TRBJ2-3; v_gene: TRBV5-8; CDR3aa: CASSSTGDYTDTQYF
j_gene: TRBJ2-2; v_gene: TRBV7-8; CDR3aa: CASSSGLLNTGELFF
j_gene: TRBJ2-5; v_gene: TRBV9; CDR3aa: CASSIGQGAETQYF
j_gene: TRBJ1-1; v_gene: TRBV7-9; CDR3aa: CASSRRGVEDTEAFF